The rows below give T cell receptor beta chains drawn from one sample of a study of follicular helper T cells after annual influenza vaccination. The data were produced by immunoSEQ multiplex PCR, yet TCRdb's version contains in-frame clones alone and is incomplete. Of about 15,000 clones in the sample, 84% are singletons; the top ten hold about 0.27%. The starting material was CXCR5- memory CD4+ T cells sorted from blood, obtained on the day of influenza vaccination. The receptors were gathered from an adult who received the influenza vaccine. Both conserved end residues are trimmed from each CDR3.

V	J	length	CDR3
TRBV6-5	TRBJ2-7	13	ASSYRDRGTYEQY
TRBV19	TRBJ2-7	12	ASGEGTGVAKQY
TRBV5-1	TRBJ2-1	14	ASTNNPGGRYNEQF
TRBV18	TRBJ1-6	13	ASSPQTGGNSPLH
TRBV30	TRBJ2-5	13	AWLGTSGVGETQY
TRBV25-1	TRBJ2-7	13	ASSELAGGPYEQY
TRBV9	TRBJ2-5	12	ASSVGQIRETQY
TRBV5-1	TRBJ2-1	13	ASSRQGPTYNEQF
TRBV6-5	TRBJ1-1	11	VSRWGLNTEAF
TRBV28	TRBJ2-1	12	ASSSGTSYNEQF
TRBV4-3	TRBJ2-3	14	ASSRTASGAGDTQY
TRBV5-4	TRBJ1-2	13	ASSLRLIGDYGYT
TRBV5-6	TRBJ1-5	14	ASSRASRGSNQPQH
TRBV2	TRBJ1-2	14	ASSLESGTGGLGYT
TRBV7-2	TRBJ1-3	12	ASSPASAGNTIY
TRBV4-3	TRBJ2-1	12	ASSPGTSPRVKF
TRBV4-1	TRBJ2-3	13	ASSLRLEWTDTQY
TRBV7-9	TRBJ1-3	13	ASSPKGTGADTIY
TRBV13	TRBJ1-6	13	ASSLGQGTNSPLH
TRBV7-9	TRBJ2-5	16	AGRPIAGQRVSQETQY
TRBV12-1	TRBJ1-4	10	ASSCQGEKLF
TRBV9	TRBJ2-1	13	ASSVRDRPVGEQF